Below, 19 T cell receptor beta chains from the same sample are listed, as sequenced in a study of human T cells and chemical hapten exposure. TCRdb analysed the RACE reads with MiXCR anew, one entry per CDR3 protein. The table shows more than 60,000 distinct CDR3 sequences, with approximately 10% occurring only once. Indicated time point: patch test 2, 6 weeks after DPC sensitization. This sample's treatment: therapeutic diphenylcyclopropenone sensitization with weekly scalp DPC. This sample comprised whole blood, obtained in connection with sensitization to the hapten diphenylcyclopropenone (DPC). The receptors derive from a woman between 50 and 59 years old with alopecia areata. Some clones in this sample may be carry-over from other donors' samples.

This rearrangement joins TRBV6-6 to TRBJ1-5; D is possibly TRBD1 (6 bases). Germline CDR1 and CDR2: MNHNY and SVGAGI (reference sequence). The CDR3 length is 16 residues. V lost 3 bases to trimming and J lost 2 bases, with 14 bases between them. The CDR3 region is CASSYLGSGGNQPQHF. Here the CDR3 DNA reads TGTGCCAGCAGTTATTTGGGGTCAGGGGGCAATCAGCCCCAGCATTTT.

This clonotype was seen a handful of times. V gene TRBV12-3 or TRBV12-4 combines with J gene TRBJ2-1, with TRBD2 matching over 9 bases. The V gene end was trimmed by 6 bases and the J gene end by 4 bases; junction bases not matched to a gene: 13. The CDR3 is 17 residues long. The CDR3 sequence is CASSPSLLAGVYNEQFF. CDR3 DNA sequence: TGTGCCAGCAGCCCCTCCCTGTTAGCGGGAGTTTACAATGAGCAGTTCTTC.

This clonotype has a count of ten or more. The chain joins TRBV28 to TRBJ2-2; no reliable D call. Germline CDR1 and CDR2: MDHEN and SYDVKM. Trimming stripped 7 bases from V and 3 bases from J, with 3 bases between. This CDR3 has 11 residues. The chain's CDR3 is CASKDTGELFF. In DNA, the CDR3 is TGTGCCAGCAAGGACACCGGGGAGCTGTTTTTT. The whole variable domain, remainder taken from reference TRBV28 and TRBJ2-2, is DVKVTQSSRYLVKRTGEKVFLECVQDMDHENMFWYRQDPGLGLRLIYFSYDVKMKEKGDIPEGYSVSREKKERFSLILESASTNQTSMYLCASKDTGELFFGEGSRLTVL.

This clonotype was counted many times. The rearrangement links TRBV29-1 to TRBJ2-2, with D possibly being TRBD2 (5 bases). The germline V gene encodes CDR1 SQVTM and CDR2 ANQGSEA. The CDR3 totals 13 residues. V was trimmed by 4 bases and J by 7 bases, leaving 13 bases between them. The CDR3 is CSVGASGGGELFF. The CDR3 DNA reads TGCAGCGTTGGAGCCAGTGGAGGCGGGGAGCTGTTTTTT.

V is TRBV11-2 and J is TRBJ2-7; 9 bases match TRBD2. Trimming cost V 5 bases and J 3 bases; bases outside gene matches: 11. Germline CDR1 is SGHAT and CDR2 is FQNNGV. CDR3 length equals 16 residues. The CDR3 loop is CASSIIPRLADYEQYF. The CDR3 DNA follows: TGTGCCAGCAGCATCATCCCCCGACTAGCGGACTACGAGCAGTACTTC.

This chain joins TRBV5-8 and TRBJ1-1, with unresolved D. This CDR3 is built from 11 residues. Germline V gives CDR1 SGHTS, CDR2 YDEGEE. Trimming pared 4 bases from V and 10 bases from J, leaving 11 bases between. In DNA, the CDR3 is TGTGCCAGCAGCAAGGCGGCCTCAGCTTTCTTT. This codes for CASSKAASAFF.

Many counts were recorded for this clonotype. One junction end disagrees with the germline gene, perhaps due to a read error. The chain joins TRBV9 to TRBJ1-2; maybe TRBD1 (5 bases). Germline CDR1 is SGDLS and CDR2 is YYNGEE. CDR3 length equals 11 residues. The CDR3 here is CASSGRDPLTF. The CDR3 DNA reads as TGTGCCAGCAGCGGCAGGGACCCACTGACATTC. Supplemented by reference TRBV9 and TRBJ1-2, the full variable domain reads DSGVTQTPKHLITATGQRVTLRCSPRSGDLSVYWYQQSLDQGLQFLIQYYNGEERAKGNILERFSAQQFPDLHSELNLSSLELGDSALYFCASSGRDPLTFGSGTRLTVV.

This clonotype showed up many times. The chain uses TRBV3-1 and TRBJ1-1; weak D call: TRBD1 (5 bases). This CDR3 region has 17 residues. Between the trimmed V and J ends, which lost 2 bases and 4 bases, there was a span of 20 bases. The germline gives CDR1 LGHDT, CDR2 YNNKEL (reference sequence). This chain's CDR3 is CASSQPTRLGESTEAFF. CDR3 coding DNA: TGTGCCAGCAGCCAACCGACAAGGCTAGGGGAGAGCACTGAAGCTTTCTTT.

In its sample, this clonotype was seen many times. The V and J genes are TRBV7-9 and TRBJ2-7; TRBD2 aligns across 12 bases. The CDR3 sequence is 15 residues long. Per the germline V gene, CDR1 is SEHNR and CDR2 is FQNEAQ (reference sequence). V lost 5 bases and J lost 1; bases outside the gene matches: 3. The CDR3 DNA sequence: TGTGCCAGCAGCGAACTAGCGGGAGGTTCCTACGAGCAGTACTTC. This encodes CASSELAGGSYEQYF.

This clonotype has at least ten counts. In DNA form, the CDR3 reads TGCAGTGCTAGGTCTCCTAGGCGTGGCTATGAGCAGTTCTTC. This translates into CSARSPRRGYEQFF. The chain carries TRBV20-1 and TRBJ2-1; unclear D gene. V lost 3 bases and J 8 bases, leaving 17 bases between the germline ends. From germline, CDR1 is DFQATT and CDR2 SNEGSKA (reference sequence). The CDR3 sequence is 14 residues long.

V is TRBV20-1 and J is TRBJ2-7, with 10 nucleotides matching TRBD2. The length of the CDR3 is 13 residues. The ends lost 5 bases at V and 4 bases at J; junction bases unmatched: 5. CDR1 DFQATT and CDR2 SNEGSKA come from the germline V gene (reference sequence). The CDR3 DNA follows: TGCAGTGCTGTCGGGACTAGCGTGTACGAGCAGTACTTC. Its translation: CSAVGTSVYEQYF.

This clonotype came up many times. The V call is TRBV7-8, the J call TRBJ1-3; 7 nucleotides align to TRBD1. Trimming cost V 2 bases and J 8 bases; bases outside gene matches: 12. Germline loops: CDR1 SGHVS, CDR2 FQNEAQ. This CDR3 has 16 amino acids. Written as DNA, the CDR3 is TGTGCCAGCAGCTTACGGACAGGCCCTCAATGGGACACCATATATTTT. Translating gives CASSLRTGPQWDTIYF.

The chain links TRBV9 to TRBJ1-1; the match to TRBD1 covers 11 bases. V trimming: 4 bases; J trimming: 1 base; junction bases outside the gene matches: 3. The CDR3 has 15 residues. Per the germline V gene, CDR1 is SGDLS and CDR2 is YYNGEE. The CDR3 bases are TGTGCCAGCAGCAAAGGACAGGGGGCGAACACTGAAGCTTTCTTT. Residues: CASSKGQGANTEAFF.

Points on this clonotype: A read error may explain this, as a much larger clone is one base away. The chain recombines TRBV18 with TRBJ1-1, with D perhaps matching TRBD1 (5 bases). Germline CDR1 reads KGHSH; CDR2 reads LQKENI. Trimming cost V 2 bases and J 5 bases, with 12 bases left between them. CDR3 length: 14 residues. CDR3 region: CASSPGARVTEAFF. CDR3 in DNA: TGTGCCAGCTCACCAGGGGCCAGGGTGACTGAAGCTTTCTTT.

Ten or more counts support this clonotype. This chain joins TRBV12-3 or TRBV12-4 and TRBJ2-1, with D maybe TRBD1 (6 bases). The CDR3 covers 14 residues. V shed 5 bases and J shed 4 bases, with 12 bases lying between them. This CDR3 is CASSNRATYNEQFF. The CDR3 DNA follows: TGTGCCAGCAGTAACAGGGCGACTTACAATGAGCAGTTCTTC.

The chain couples TRBV10-3 to TRBJ2-3; the match to TRBD2 covers 9 bases. The CDR3 runs 17 residues. Germline V gene data show CDR1 as ENHRY and CDR2 as SYGVKD. Unmatched junction bases numbered 15, after V lost 8 bases and J lost 3 bases. As DNA, the CDR3 is TGTGCCATCGGGGGAGTGAATAGCGGGAGTAGTACAGATACGCAGTATTTT. This translates into CAIGGVNSGSSTDTQYF.

This clonotype was seen a few times. The chain joins TRBV11-2 to TRBJ2-5; D unclear. Deletions cut 5 bases from V and 4 bases from J, with 5 bases between. This CDR3 has 11 residues. Germline CDR1 SGHAT, CDR2 FQNNGV. The CDR3 loop is CASSVRETQYF. The CDR3 region has the DNA TGTGCCAGCAGCGTCCGAGAGACCCAGTACTTC.

This clonotype was detected many times. This rearrangement joins TRBV3-1 to TRBJ2-3; no definite D call. CDR3 size: 14 residues. Trimming took 5 bases from V and 1 from J, leaving 10 bases between them. CDR1 and CDR2 (germline): LGHDT, YNNKEL (reference sequence). The CDR3 nucleotides read TGTGCCAGCAGCTTCTGGTGGGGCACAGATACGCAGTATTTT. Translating gives CASSFWWGTDTQYF.

In this sample, this clonotype turned up many times. The chain recombines TRBV29-1 with TRBJ2-1; D unresolved. CDR3 length: 12 residues. Germline values: CDR1 SQVTM, CDR2 ANQGSEA. V lost 8 bases and J lost 4, with 12 bases in between. This chain's CDR3 is CSYPERYNEQFF. In DNA form, the CDR3 reads TGCAGCTACCCCGAGCGATACAATGAGCAGTTCTTC.